Listed below are T cell receptor beta chains from one sample, sequenced in a study of early T cells in non-severe SARS-CoV-2 infection. TCRdb passed the 5' RACE reads through MiXCR, listing each CDR3 protein once. The sample includes 55,000 to 80,000 distinct CDR3 sequences, roughly 10% of them seen just once. Sequenced: whole blood. The receptors stem from an adult who was a healthcare worker with PCR-confirmed SARS-CoV-2 infection or an uninfected control (not recorded which). The CDR3 runs from the conserved cysteine through the conserved F or W. D genes are given only for firm matches. Some rows mark clone size as missing; the rest say once, few, many or name a class of expanded clone.

TRBJ2-2 TRBV29-1 . . TGCAGCGTTGACAGGATCTCCACCGGGGAGCTGTTTTTT CSVDRISTGELFF
TRBJ2-1 TRBV7-2 TRBD2 few TGTGCCAGCAGCCCAACCGGGACTAGCGGGAGTGAGCAGTTCTTC CASSPTGTSGSEQFF
TRBJ1-2 TRBV2 . . TGTGCCAGCAGTGTTGGGCCCCAGGGAGGCTACACCTTC CASSVGPQGGYTF
TRBJ1-1 TRBV28 . few TGTGCCAGCAGTGAACCTAACACTGAAGCTTTCTTT CASSEPNTEAFF
TRBJ1-1 TRBV7-8 TRBD1 . TGTGCCAGCAGCTTAGTGACAGGGGTTGGTGAAGCTTTCTTT CASSLVTGVGEAFF
TRBJ2-3 TRBV5-6 . few TGTGCCAGCTTGGCGGACGCGACACAATCCACAGATACGCAGTATTTT CASLADATQSTDTQYF
TRBJ2-1 TRBV2 . few TGTGCCAGCAAGGGCCCGAGCAATGAGCAGTTCTTC CASKGPSNEQFF
TRBJ2-3 TRBV29-1 . . TGCAGCTCTGATAGCACAGATACGCAGTATTTT CSSDSTDTQYF
TRBJ2-4 TRBV28 TRBD2 . TGTGCCAGCAGTAGGGCTAGCGGGATTAACATTCAGTACTTC CASSRASGINIQYF
TRBJ2-1 TRBV25-1 . many TGTGCCAGCAGTGAATCACTACTGAAGTTCTTC CASSESLLKFF
TRBJ2-5 TRBV7-9 . many TGTGCCAGCAGCCCCAACATCGGGGGCGCGGGAGAGACCCAGTACTTC CASSPNIGGAGETQYF
TRBJ1-2 TRBV29-1 . . TGCAGCGTTTCTCGAGGGAACGAAGGATATGGCTACACCTTC CSVSRGNEGYGYTF
TRBJ1-1 TRBV7-9 . many TGTGCCAGCACCCAGGGACCAAACACTGAAGCTTTCTTT CASTQGPNTEAFF